This entry lists 29 T cell receptor beta chains sequenced from one sample in a study of shared clonotypes between healthy human individuals. The repertoire was sequenced with immunoSEQ multiplex PCR; TCRdb's copy has only in-frame clones and lacks some. Of 400,000 or so clones in the sample, 95% to 97% were seen once. Input material: memory CD8+ T cells sorted from blood. Described subset: CD45RO+ cells pooled with CCR7-negative TemRA cells. The receptors here all came from a man aged 25 to 45 in good health.

The V gene is TRBV19, the J gene TRBJ1-5; tentative D call: TRBD1 (6 bases). V dropped 10 bases and J dropped 3 bases, with 16 bases sitting between them. CDR1 and CDR2 from the germline V gene are LNHDA and SQIVND (reference sequence). The CDR3 covers 14 residues. Here the CDR3 DNA reads TGTGCCACGCTCCCGGGACACCTCAATCAGCCCCAGCATTTT. Translating it yields CATLPGHLNQPQHF.

In the case of this clone: This sample includes further DNA sequences coding for the same CDR3. V usage is TRBV20-1 and J usage is TRBJ2-5; D not certain. The CDR3 contains 11 residues. CDR1 is DFQATT, CDR2 SNEGSKA, per germline (reference sequence). The V gene lost 0 bases and the J gene lost 2 bases, with 1 base spanning the gap. The CDR3 reads CSARDQETQYF. CDR3 sequence (DNA): TGCAGTGCTAGAGATCAAGAGACCCAGTACTTC.

V gene TRBV6-1 combines with J gene TRBJ2-3, with D hard to call. The ends were cut back, 2 bases at V and 8 bases at J, with 23 bases in the middle. Germline CDR1 reads MNHNS; CDR2 reads SASEGT. The CDR3 is 17 residues long. CDR3 nucleotides: TGTGCCAGCAGTGAACCTAGGCTAGGCCCTACCTCGGGTACGCAGTATTTT. Translating gives CASSEPRLGPTSGTQYF.

This chain joins TRBV6-5 and TRBJ1-4; D is perhaps TRBD1 (5 bases). The CDR3 has 12 residues. Between the trimmed V and J ends, which lost 9 bases and 8 bases, there was a span of 13 bases. Germline CDR1 MNHEY, CDR2 SVGAGI. The chain's CDR3 is CASSQGGEKLFF. CDR3 DNA sequence: TGTGCCAGTTCGCAGGGTGGGGAAAAACTGTTTTTT.

This chain connects TRBV30 to TRBJ2-7; D possibly corresponds to TRBD1 (5 bases). In germline, CDR1 is GTSNPN, CDR2 SVGIG (reference sequence). V lost 2 bases to trimming and J lost 2 bases, with 13 bases between them. This CDR3 region has 14 residues. The CDR3 region is CAWSFLRGAYEQYF. In DNA, the CDR3 is TGTGCCTGGAGTTTCTTAAGGGGTGCCTACGAGCAGTACTTC.

This rearrangement joins TRBV6-1 to TRBJ2-5, with D perhaps TRBD1 (6 bases). The better agreement between TRBJ2-7 and the DNA end casts doubt on the J call. The CDR3 contains 12 residues. Per germline, CDR1 MNHNS and CDR2 SASEGT. CDR3 amino acids: CASRRQVGEQYF. In DNA form, the CDR3 reads TGTGCCAGCAGGCGACAGGTTGGCGAGCAGTACTTC.

The rearrangement joins TRBV29-1 to TRBJ2-3; D unresolved. Deletions cut 7 bases from V and 3 bases from J, with 11 bases between. This CDR3 is built from 12 residues. From germline, CDR1 is SQVTM and CDR2 ANQGSEA. CDR3 DNA: TGCAGCGAGAAGAGCGCTACAGATACGCAGTATTTT. Translation gives CSEKSATDTQYF.

The rearrangement joins TRBV5-4 to TRBJ1-6; the D is unclear. From germline, CDR1 is SGHNT and CDR2 YYREEE (reference sequence). V was pared by 0 bases and J by 3 bases, with 4 bases between. The CDR3 consists of 14 residues. The CDR3 is CASSLGHYNSPLHF. The CDR3 DNA sequence: TGTGCCAGCAGCTTGGGACACTATAATTCACCCCTCCACTTT.

J is TRBJ2-6 and V is TRBV28, with 14 bases that match TRBD2. Per the germline V gene, CDR1 is MDHEN and CDR2 is SYDVKM. Trimming cost V 5 bases and J 2 bases; bases outside gene matches: 5. This CDR3 region has 18 residues. The CDR3 nucleotides read TGTGCCAGCAGTCCACCGGGACTAGCGGGAGCTGGGGCCAACGTCCTGACTTTC. Translation gives CASSPPGLAGAGANVLTF.

This clone was observed once. This chain uses TRBV11-2 with TRBJ2-3, with a possible D match to TRBD1 (5 bases). Germline V gene sequence: CDR1 SGHAT, CDR2 FQNNGV. The CDR3 length is 12 residues. V was cut by 3 bases and J by 6 bases, with 7 bases left in between. The CDR3 loop reads CASSFRADTQYF. CDR3 in DNA: TGTGCCAGCAGCTTCAGGGCGGATACGCAGTATTTT.

V is TRBV19 and J is TRBJ1-2, with 12 nucleotides matching TRBD1. This CDR3 has 13 amino acids. The V and J ends lost 5 bases and 8 bases, in that order; junction bases with no gene match: 3. Per the germline V gene, CDR1 is LNHDA and CDR2 is SQIVND (reference sequence). DNA for the CDR3: TGTGCCAGTAGTTGGGGGACAGGGGGCGGCTACACCTTC. It specifies CASSWGTGGGYTF.

This clone was seen just once. CDR3 DNA: TGTGCCAGCAGTTACTCATCGGGGGATGGCTACACCTTC. Its translation: CASSYSSGDGYTF. The rearrangement links TRBV6-5 to TRBJ1-2; possible D gene TRBD1, 5 bases. The germline V and J ends were trimmed by 0 bases and 6 bases, with 8 bases remaining between them. The CDR3 length is 13 residues. Per germline, CDR1 MNHEY and CDR2 SVGAGI.

The chain recombines TRBV7-9 with TRBJ1-1; D might be TRBD1 (6 bases). The CDR3 is made up of 14 amino acids. From germline, CDR1 is SEHNR and CDR2 FQNEAQ (reference sequence). The V end lost 1 base, the J end lost 1 base, and 7 bases lay between the germline ends. CDR3 protein: CASSLEQGNTEAFF. The CDR3 nucleotides read TGTGCCAGCAGCTTAGAACAGGGGAACACTGAAGCTTTCTTT.

The DNA of the CDR3 is TGTGCCAGCAGTTACTCGTTGAATGAAAAACTGTTTTTT. Amino acids: CASSYSLNEKLFF. The V call is TRBV6-5, the J call TRBJ1-4; D unresolved. Germline lookup yields CDR1 MNHEY and CDR2 SVGAGI. The CDR3 extends over 13 amino acids. Deletions cut 0 bases from V and 5 bases from J, with 4 bases between.

The chain links TRBV9 to TRBJ2-2, with D possibly matching TRBD2 (6 bases). The germline V gene encodes CDR1 SGDLS and CDR2 YYNGEE. Between the trimmed V and J ends, which lost 4 bases and 6 bases, there was a span of 16 bases. CDR3 length equals 15 residues. The CDR3 sequence is CASSPRGTLPGELFF. DNA for the CDR3: TGTGCCAGCAGCCCTCGGGGGACTCTCCCCGGGGAGCTGTTTTTT.

The rearrangement links TRBV5-6 to TRBJ2-7, with D perhaps TRBD2 (5 bases). The CDR3 extends over 14 amino acids. V was clipped by 1 base and J by 3 bases, with 11 bases between them. Germline-derived CDR1 and CDR2 are SGHDT and YYEEEE. In DNA, the CDR3 is TGTGCCAGCAGCTTGATTCGGGGAAGCTACGAGCAGTACTTC. Its translation is CASSLIRGSYEQYF.

This chain connects TRBV7-9 to TRBJ1-6; D remains unclear. The CDR3 has 11 residues. Germline values: CDR1 SEHNR, CDR2 FQNEAQ (reference sequence). Trimming stripped 3 bases from V and 8 bases from J, with 2 bases between. The CDR3 DNA reads as TGTGCCAGCAGCTTTGATTCACCCCTCCACTTT. This gives the protein CASSFDSPLHF.

V gene TRBV7-9 combines with J gene TRBJ1-4; D ambiguous. This CDR3 has 13 residues. V was cut by 5 bases and J by 8 bases, with 12 bases left in between. Germline V gene data show CDR1 as SEHNR and CDR2 as FQNEAQ (reference sequence). The CDR3 is CASSASAQEKLFF. DNA of the CDR3: TGTGCCAGCAGCGCTAGCGCTCAAGAAAAACTGTTTTTT.

The chain employs TRBV11-2 and TRBJ1-4; the match to TRBD1 covers 8 bases. The CDR3 is 15 amino acids. V gave up 4 bases and J gave up 4 bases; unmatched junction bases: 5. Germline CDR1 SGHAT, CDR2 FQNNGV. The CDR3 bases are TGTGCCAGCAGCTCACTACAGGGGGGTAATGAAAAACTGTTTTTT. This encodes CASSSLQGGNEKLFF.

The chain employs TRBV25-1 and TRBJ1-4; 9 nucleotides line up with TRBD1. This CDR3 contains 16 residues. Germline CDR1 MGHDK, CDR2 SYGVNS. V shed 1 base, J shed 8 bases, and the junction held 8 bases outside the gene matches. CDR3 coding DNA: TGTGCCAGCAGTGAATTTGGGACAGGGAGGTACGAAAAACTGTTTTTT. Encoded protein: CASSEFGTGRYEKLFF.

This chain links TRBV5-8 with TRBJ2-1; TRBD1 matches 7 bases. CDR3 length: 14 amino acids. Unmatched junction bases numbered 14, after V lost 2 bases and J lost 15 bases. CDR1 and CDR2 from the germline V gene are SGHTS and YDEGEE. The CDR3 here is CASSFGDRIFSRFF. CDR3 bases: TGTGCCAGCAGCTTCGGGGACAGAATATTCAGCCGGTTCTTC.

This chain's CDR3 is CASSLLAGGYNEQFF. CDR3 in DNA: TGTGCCAGCAGCTTACTAGCGGGAGGCTACAATGAGCAGTTCTTC. This chain joins TRBV5-4 and TRBJ2-1, with TRBD2 matching 12 bases. Trimming removed 2 bases from V and 3 bases from J; junction bases left unmatched: 0. Germline V gives CDR1 SGHNT, CDR2 YYREEE (reference sequence). The CDR3 covers 15 residues.

The chain carries TRBV6-5 and TRBJ2-1, with D hard to call. Between the trimmed V and J ends, which lost 6 bases and 14 bases, there was a span of 20 bases. CDR1 MNHEY and CDR2 SVGAGI come from the germline V gene. The CDR3 has 13 residues. The CDR3, as DNA: TGTGCCAGCAGAATGACACGAGACCACAGCGAGTTCTTC. This sequence encodes CASRMTRDHSEFF.

The V and J genes are TRBV10-3 and TRBJ2-1; D perhaps matches TRBD1 (5 bases). The CDR3 has 14 residues. V was shortened by 4 bases and J by 0 bases, with 7 bases between the two germline ends. The germline V gene encodes CDR1 ENHRY and CDR2 SYGVKD. The chain's CDR3 is CAISGDSSYNEQFF. The CDR3 DNA sequence: TGTGCCATCAGTGGTGACAGCTCCTACAATGAGCAGTTCTTC.

J is TRBJ1-2 and V is TRBV18; D call uncertain. Germline values: CDR1 KGHSH, CDR2 LQKENI. Between the trimmed V and J ends, which lost 6 bases and 0 bases, there was a span of 11 bases. CDR3 length: 14 amino acids. CDR3: CASSLEGANYGYTF. In nucleotides, the CDR3 is TGTGCCAGCTCGCTAGAGGGCGCTAACTATGGCTACACCTTC.

The rearrangement uses TRBV19 and TRBJ2-3; D is ambiguous. V was cut by 3 bases and J by 9 bases, with 7 bases left in between. CDR1 LNHDA and CDR2 SQIVND come from the germline V gene (reference sequence). The CDR3 runs 11 residues. The CDR3: CASSIGRTQYF. CDR3 bases: TGTGCCAGTAGTATTGGTCGAACGCAGTATTTT. The full variable domain, its missing parts supplied by reference TRBV19 and TRBJ2-3, is DGGITQSPKYLFRKEGQNVTLSCEQNLNHDAMYWYRQDPGQGLRLIYYSQIVNDFQKGDIAEGYSVSREKKESFPLTVTSAQKNPTAFYLCASSIGRTQYFGPGTRLTVL.

This clone showed up just a few times. V is TRBV14 and J is TRBJ1-1; 7 positions agree with TRBD1. The germline CDR1 and CDR2 sequences are SGHDN and FVKESK. CDR3 size: 13 residues. Unmatched junction bases numbered 4, after V lost 1 base and J lost 8 bases. The chain's CDR3 is CASSQGVGGEAFF. Written as DNA, the CDR3 is TGTGCCAGCAGCCAAGGGGTAGGGGGCGAAGCTTTCTTT. The whole variable domain, filled in from reference TRBV14 and TRBJ1-1, reads EAGVTQFPSHSVIEKGQTVTLRCDPISGHDNLYWYRRVMGKEIKFLLHFVKESKQDESGMPNNRFLAERTGGTYSTLKVQPAELEDSGVYFCASSQGVGGEAFFGQGTRLTVV.

The rearrangement links TRBV5-1 to TRBJ2-2, with TRBD1 as a possible D gene (6 bases). Trimming took off 5 bases at V and 2 bases at J, with 13 bases between the two ends. The germline V gene encodes CDR1 SGHRS and CDR2 YFSETQ. The CDR3 is 15 residues long. The CDR3: CASRLGQLNTGELFF. The CDR3 DNA is TGCGCCAGCAGGCTCGGACAGCTAAACACCGGGGAGCTGTTTTTT.

The chain links TRBV5-4 to TRBJ1-2; the match to TRBD1 covers 8 bases. With V trimmed by 4 bases and J by 8 bases, 7 bases remained unmatched. Germline values: CDR1 SGHNT, CDR2 YYREEE (reference sequence). The CDR3 has 13 residues. The CDR3 nucleotides are TGTGCCAGCAGCCCGACAGGGGAAAGCGGCTACACCTTC. This codes for CASSPTGESGYTF.